This record looks at one T cell receptor beta chain sequence and its context. Using immunoSEQ multiplex PCR, the repertoire was profiled, and TCRdb retains in-frame clones only, with some absent. Among tens of thousands of clones listed, 82% were seen once. This specimen belongs to a study of memory CD4+ T cells and cytomegalovirus serostatus. The sort gate was single viable CD3+CD4+CD8-CD45RO+ cells for memory CD4+ T cells. CDR1 and CDR2 from the germline V gene are LNHDA and SQIVND (reference sequence). The CDR3 extends over 15 amino acids. V was pared by 4 bases and J by 4 bases, with 8 bases of the junction left unmatched.

The origin of this receptor is an adult in good health and CMV-seronegative. This chain uses TRBV19 with TRBJ2-3; TRBD1 agrees at 7 bases. Sequenced: memory CD4+ T cells from blood. CDR3 sequence: CASSRRQGMADTQYF. The DNA for the CDR3 is TGTGCCAGTAGTAGACGACAGGGTATGGCAGATACGCAGTATTTT.